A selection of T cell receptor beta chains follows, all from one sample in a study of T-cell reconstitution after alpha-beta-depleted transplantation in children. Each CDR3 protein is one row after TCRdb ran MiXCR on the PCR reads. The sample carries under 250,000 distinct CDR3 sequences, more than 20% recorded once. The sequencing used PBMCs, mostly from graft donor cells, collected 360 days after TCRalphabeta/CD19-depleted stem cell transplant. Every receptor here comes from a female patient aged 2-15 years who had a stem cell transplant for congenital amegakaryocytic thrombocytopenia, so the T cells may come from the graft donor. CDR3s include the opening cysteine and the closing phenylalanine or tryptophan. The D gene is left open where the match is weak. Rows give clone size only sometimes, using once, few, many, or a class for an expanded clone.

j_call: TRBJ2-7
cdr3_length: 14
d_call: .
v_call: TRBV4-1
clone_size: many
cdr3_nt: TGCGCCAGCAGCCAAGTTTCCAGAGCCTACGAGCAGTACTTC
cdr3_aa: CASSQVSRAYEQYF

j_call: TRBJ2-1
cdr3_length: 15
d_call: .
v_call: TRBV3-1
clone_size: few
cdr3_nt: TGTGCCAGCAGCCAAGTGTGGCCAGGGACCGATGAGCAGTTCTTC
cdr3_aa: CASSQVWPGTDEQFF

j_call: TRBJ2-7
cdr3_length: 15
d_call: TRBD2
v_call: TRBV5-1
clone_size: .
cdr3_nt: TGCGCCAGCAGCAACGGGGGGTTACCCACCTACGAGCAGTACTTC
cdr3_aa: CASSNGGLPTYEQYF

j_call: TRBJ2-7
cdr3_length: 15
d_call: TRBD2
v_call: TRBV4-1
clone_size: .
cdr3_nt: TGCGCCAGCAGCCAAGTGGCGGGAGGCTCCTACGAGCAGTACTTC
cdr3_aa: CASSQVAGGSYEQYF

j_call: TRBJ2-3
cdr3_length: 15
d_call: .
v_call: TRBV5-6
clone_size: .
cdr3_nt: TGTGCCAGCAGCTTGTTCGGGGGCCGCACAGATACGCAGTATTTT
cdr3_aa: CASSLFGGRTDTQYF

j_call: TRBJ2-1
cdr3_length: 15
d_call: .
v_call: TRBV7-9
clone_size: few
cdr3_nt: TGTGCCAGCAGCCTCTCGGCGGGCGCGTACAATGAGCAGTTCTTC
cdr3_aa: CASSLSAGAYNEQFF

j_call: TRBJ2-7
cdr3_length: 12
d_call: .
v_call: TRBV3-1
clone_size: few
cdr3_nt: TGTGCCAGCAGCGATCAGTATTACGAGCAGTACTTC
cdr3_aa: CASSDQYYEQYF

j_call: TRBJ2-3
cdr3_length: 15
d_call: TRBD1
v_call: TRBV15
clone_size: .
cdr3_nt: TGTGCCACCAGCGAGCCGGGACAGAGGACAGATACGCAGTATTTT
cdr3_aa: CATSEPGQRTDTQYF

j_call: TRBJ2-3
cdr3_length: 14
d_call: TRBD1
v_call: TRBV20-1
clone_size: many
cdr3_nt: TGCAGTGCTGGATACAGGGGATTCACAGATACGCAGTATTTT
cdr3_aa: CSAGYRGFTDTQYF

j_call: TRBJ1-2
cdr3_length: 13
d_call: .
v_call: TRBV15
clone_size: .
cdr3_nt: TGTGCCACCAGCAGAGAACTGAACTATGGCTACACCTTC
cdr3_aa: CATSRELNYGYTF

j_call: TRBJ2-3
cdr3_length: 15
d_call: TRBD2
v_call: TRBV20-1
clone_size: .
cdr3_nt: TGCAGTGCGTCAAAGCGGGGCGAGATAACAGATACGCAGTATTTT
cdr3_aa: CSASKRGEITDTQYF

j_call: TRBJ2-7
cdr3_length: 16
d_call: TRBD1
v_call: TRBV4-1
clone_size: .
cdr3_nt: TGCGCCAGCAGCCAAGGGGGGGACAGGGGGCGCTTGGGGCAGTACTTC
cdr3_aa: CASSQGGDRGRLGQYF

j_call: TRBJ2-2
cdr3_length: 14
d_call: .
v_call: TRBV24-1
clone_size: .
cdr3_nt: TGTGCCACAACCGGGACAACAAACACCGGGGAGCTGTTTTTT
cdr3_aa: CATTGTTNTGELFF